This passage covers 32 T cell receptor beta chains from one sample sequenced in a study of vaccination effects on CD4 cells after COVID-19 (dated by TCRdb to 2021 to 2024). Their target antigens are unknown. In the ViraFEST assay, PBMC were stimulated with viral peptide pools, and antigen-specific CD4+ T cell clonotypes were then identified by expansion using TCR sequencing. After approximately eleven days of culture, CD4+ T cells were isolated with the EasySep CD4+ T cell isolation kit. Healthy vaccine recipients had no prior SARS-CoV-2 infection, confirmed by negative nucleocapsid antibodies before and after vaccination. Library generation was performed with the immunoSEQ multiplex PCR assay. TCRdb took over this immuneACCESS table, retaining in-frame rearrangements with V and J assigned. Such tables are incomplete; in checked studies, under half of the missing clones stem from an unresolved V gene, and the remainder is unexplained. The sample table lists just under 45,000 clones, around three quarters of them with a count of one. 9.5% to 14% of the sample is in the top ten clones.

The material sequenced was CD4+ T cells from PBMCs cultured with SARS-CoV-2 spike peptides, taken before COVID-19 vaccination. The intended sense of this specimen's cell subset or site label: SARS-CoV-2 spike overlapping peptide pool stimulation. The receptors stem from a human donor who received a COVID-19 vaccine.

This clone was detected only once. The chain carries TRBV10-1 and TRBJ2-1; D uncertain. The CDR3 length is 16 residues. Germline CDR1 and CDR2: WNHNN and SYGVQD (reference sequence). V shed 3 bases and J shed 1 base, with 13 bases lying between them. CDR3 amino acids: CASSDSLVGSYNEQFF. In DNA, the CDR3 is TGCGCCAGCAGTGACTCCCTAGTGGGTTCCTACAATGAGCAGTTCTTC.

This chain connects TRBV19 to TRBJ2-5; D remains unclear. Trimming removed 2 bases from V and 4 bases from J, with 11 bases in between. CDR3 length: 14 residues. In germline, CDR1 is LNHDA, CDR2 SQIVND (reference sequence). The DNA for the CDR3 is TGTGCCAGTAGTATAACCCCCCCAGGAGAGACCCAGTACTTC. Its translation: CASSITPPGETQYF.

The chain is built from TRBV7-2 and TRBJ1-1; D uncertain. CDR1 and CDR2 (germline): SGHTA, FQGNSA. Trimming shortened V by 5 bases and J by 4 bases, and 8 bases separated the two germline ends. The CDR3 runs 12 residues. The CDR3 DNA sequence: TGTGCCAGCAGCCCCCTAGGCACTGAAGCTTTCTTT. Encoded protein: CASSPLGTEAFF.

The CDR3 coding sequence is TGTGCCACCAGTCAGGCAGTTAGCAATCAGCCCCAGCATTTT. This translates into CATSQAVSNQPQHF. The rearrangement uses TRBV24-1 and TRBJ1-5; D remains ambiguous. V was shortened by 6 bases and J by 0 bases, with 8 bases between the two germline ends. The length of the CDR3 is 14 residues. Germline CDR1 reads KGHDR; CDR2 reads SFDVKD.

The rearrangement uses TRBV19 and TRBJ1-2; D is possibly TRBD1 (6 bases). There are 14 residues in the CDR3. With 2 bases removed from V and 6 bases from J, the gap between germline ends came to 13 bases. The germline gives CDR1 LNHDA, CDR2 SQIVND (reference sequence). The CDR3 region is CASSIRGRGNGYTF. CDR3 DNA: TGTGCCAGTAGTATAAGGGGCAGGGGAAATGGCTACACCTTC.

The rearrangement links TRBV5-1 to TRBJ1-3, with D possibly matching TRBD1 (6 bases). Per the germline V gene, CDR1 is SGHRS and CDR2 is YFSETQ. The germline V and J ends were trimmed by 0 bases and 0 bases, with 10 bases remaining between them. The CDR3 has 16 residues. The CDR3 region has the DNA TGCGCCAGCAGCTTGGGGACAGTTAGCTCTGGAAACACCATATATTTT. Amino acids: CASSLGTVSSGNTIYF.

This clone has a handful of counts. In DNA form, the CDR3 reads TGTGCCAGCAGTTCCCCCCGGCATCAGCCCCAGCATTTT. It encodes CASSSPRHQPQHF. The gene calls are TRBV28 and TRBJ1-5; no reliable D call. Looked up from germline, CDR1 is MDHEN and CDR2 is SYDVKM. The CDR3 is made up of 13 amino acids. V lost 4 bases, J lost 5 bases, and 9 bases lay in between. Filled out from reference TRBV28 and TRBJ1-5, the complete variable domain reads DVKVTQSSRYLVKRTGEKVFLECVQDMDHENMFWYRQDPGLGLRLIYFSYDVKMKEKGDIPEGYSVSREKKERFSLILESASTNQTSMYLCASSSPRHQPQHFGDGTRLSIL.

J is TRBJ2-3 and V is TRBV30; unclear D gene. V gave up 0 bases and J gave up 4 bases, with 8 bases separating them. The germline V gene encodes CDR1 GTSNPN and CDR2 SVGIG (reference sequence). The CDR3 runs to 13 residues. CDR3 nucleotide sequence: TGTGCCTGGAGTGTAAATGTGCCAGATACGCAGTATTTT. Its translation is CAWSVNVPDTQYF.

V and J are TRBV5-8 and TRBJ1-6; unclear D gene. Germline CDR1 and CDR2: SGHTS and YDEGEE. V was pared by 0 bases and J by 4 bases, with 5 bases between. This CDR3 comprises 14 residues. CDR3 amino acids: CASSLAGYNSPLHF. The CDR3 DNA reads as TGTGCCAGCAGCTTGGCGGGGTATAATTCACCCCTCCACTTT.

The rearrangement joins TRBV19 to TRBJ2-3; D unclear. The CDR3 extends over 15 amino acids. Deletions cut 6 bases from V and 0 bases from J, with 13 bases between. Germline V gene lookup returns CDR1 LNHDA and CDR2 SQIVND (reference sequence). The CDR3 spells CASRQTETSTDTQYF. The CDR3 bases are TGTGCCAGTAGACAGACCGAAACTAGCACAGATACGCAGTATTTT.

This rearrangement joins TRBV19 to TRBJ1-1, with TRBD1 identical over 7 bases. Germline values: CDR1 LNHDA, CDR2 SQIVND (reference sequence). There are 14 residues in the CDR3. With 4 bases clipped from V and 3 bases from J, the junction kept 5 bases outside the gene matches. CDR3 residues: CASSKTGTDTEAFF. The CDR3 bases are TGTGCCAGTAGTAAGACAGGGACGGACACTGAAGCTTTCTTT.

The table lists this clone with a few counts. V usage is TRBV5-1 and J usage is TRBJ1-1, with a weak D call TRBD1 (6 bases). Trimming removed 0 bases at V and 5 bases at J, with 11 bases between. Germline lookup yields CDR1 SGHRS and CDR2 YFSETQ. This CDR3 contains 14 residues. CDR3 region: CASSLVQGETEAFF. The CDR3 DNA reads TGCGCCAGCAGCTTGGTACAGGGAGAGACTGAAGCTTTCTTT.

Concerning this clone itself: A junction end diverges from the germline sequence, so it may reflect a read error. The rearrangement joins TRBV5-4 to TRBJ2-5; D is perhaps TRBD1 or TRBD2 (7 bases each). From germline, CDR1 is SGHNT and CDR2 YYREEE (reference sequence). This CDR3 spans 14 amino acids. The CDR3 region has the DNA TGTGCCAGCAGCTTCAGGGGGGGCCAAGGGACCCAGTACTTC. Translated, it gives CASSFRGGQGTQYF.

CDR3 sequence reads: CASSVGQGNYGYTF. In nucleotides, the CDR3 is TGTGCCAGCAGCGTAGGGCAGGGGAACTATGGCTACACCTTC. The chain combines TRBV9 with TRBJ1-2; possible D gene TRBD1, 6 bases. Germline CDR1 and CDR2: SGDLS and YYNGEE. CDR3 length: 14 amino acids. Between the trimmed V and J ends, which lost 0 bases and 2 bases, there was a span of 8 bases.

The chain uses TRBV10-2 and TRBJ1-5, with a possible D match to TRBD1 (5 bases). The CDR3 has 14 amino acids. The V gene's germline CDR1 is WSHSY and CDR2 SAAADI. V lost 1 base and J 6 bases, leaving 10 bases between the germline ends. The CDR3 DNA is TGCGCCAGCAGTGAGTTTGTTGGGGCTCAGCCCCAGCATTTT. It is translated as CASSEFVGAQPQHF.

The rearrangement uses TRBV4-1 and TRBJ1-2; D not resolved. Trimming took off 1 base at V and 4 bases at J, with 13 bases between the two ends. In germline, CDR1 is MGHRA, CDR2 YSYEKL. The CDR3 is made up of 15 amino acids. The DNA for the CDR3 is TGCGCCAGCAGCCAAGCGGACGGTCAGTCCTATGGCTACACCTTC. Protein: CASSQADGQSYGYTF.

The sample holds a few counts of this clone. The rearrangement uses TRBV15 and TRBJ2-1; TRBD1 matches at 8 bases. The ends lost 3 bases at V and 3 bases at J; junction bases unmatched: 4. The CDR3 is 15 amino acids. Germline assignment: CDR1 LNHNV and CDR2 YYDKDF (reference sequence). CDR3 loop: CATSRNRGDYNEQFF. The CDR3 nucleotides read TGTGCCACCAGCAGGAACAGGGGGGACTACAATGAGCAGTTCTTC.

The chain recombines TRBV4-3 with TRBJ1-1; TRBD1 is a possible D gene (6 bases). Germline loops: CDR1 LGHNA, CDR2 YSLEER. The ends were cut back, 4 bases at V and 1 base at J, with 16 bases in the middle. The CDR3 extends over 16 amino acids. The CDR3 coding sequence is TGCGCCAGCAGCCTGCTCGCAGGGGCGACGAACACTGAAGCTTTCTTT. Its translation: CASSLLAGATNTEAFF.

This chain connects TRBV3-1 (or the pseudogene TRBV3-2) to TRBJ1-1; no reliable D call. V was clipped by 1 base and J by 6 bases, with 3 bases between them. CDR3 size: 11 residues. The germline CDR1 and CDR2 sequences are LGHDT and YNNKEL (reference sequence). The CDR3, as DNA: TGTGCCAGCAGCCAAGGATCTGAAGCTTTCTTT. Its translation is CASSQGSEAFF.

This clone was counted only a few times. CDR3 nucleotides: TGTGCCAGCAGCGTGGCCACGCGGGGTGGGCCTGGAAACACCATATATTTT. It yields the protein CASSVATRGGPGNTIYF. V gene TRBV5-4 combines with J gene TRBJ1-3, with D unresolved. The CDR3 loop spans 17 amino acids. Trimming removed 4 bases from V and 2 bases from J, with 19 bases in between. CDR1 SGHNT and CDR2 YYREEE come from the germline V gene (reference sequence).

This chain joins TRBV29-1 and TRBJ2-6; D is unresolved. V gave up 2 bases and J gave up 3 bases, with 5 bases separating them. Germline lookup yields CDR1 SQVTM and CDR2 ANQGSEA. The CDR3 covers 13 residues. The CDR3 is CSVEMGGANVLTF. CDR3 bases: TGCAGCGTTGAAATGGGTGGGGCCAACGTCCTGACTTTC. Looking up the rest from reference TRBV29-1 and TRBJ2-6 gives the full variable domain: SAVISQKPSRDICQRGTSLTIQCQVDSQVTMMFWYRQQPGQSLTLIATANQGSEATYESGFVIDKFPISRPNLTFSTLTVSNMSPEDSSIYLCSVEMGGANVLTFGAGSRLTVL.

CDR3 region: CASSPGLRPGELFF. DNA of the CDR3: TGTGCCAGCAGCCCAGGGTTGAGGCCCGGGGAGCTGTTTTTT. V usage is TRBV7-2 and J usage is TRBJ2-2; TRBD1 is a possible D gene (5 bases). The CDR3 length is 14 residues. Trimming left V 5 bases short and J 6 bases short, with 13 bases between. Per germline, CDR1 SGHTA and CDR2 FQGNSA.

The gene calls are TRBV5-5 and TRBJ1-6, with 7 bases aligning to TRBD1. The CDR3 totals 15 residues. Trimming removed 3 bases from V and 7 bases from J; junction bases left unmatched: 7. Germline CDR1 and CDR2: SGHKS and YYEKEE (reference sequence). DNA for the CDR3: TGTGCCAGCAGCTCGACGACAGGGAGAAATTCACCCCTCCACTTT. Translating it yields CASSSTTGRNSPLHF.

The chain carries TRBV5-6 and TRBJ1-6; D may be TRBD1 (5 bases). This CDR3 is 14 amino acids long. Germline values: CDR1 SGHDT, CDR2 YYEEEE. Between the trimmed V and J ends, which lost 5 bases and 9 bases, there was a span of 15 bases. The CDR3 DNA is TGTGCCAGCAGTTTGAAAGGGGTCTCTTCACCCCTCCACTTT. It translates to CASSLKGVSSPLHF.

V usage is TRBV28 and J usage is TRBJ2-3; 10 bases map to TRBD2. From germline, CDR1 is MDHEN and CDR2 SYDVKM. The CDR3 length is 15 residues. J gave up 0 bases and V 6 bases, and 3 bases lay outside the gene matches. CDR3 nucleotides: TGTGCCAGCAGCCTAGCGGGGGATAGCACAGATACGCAGTATTTT. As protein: CASSLAGDSTDTQYF. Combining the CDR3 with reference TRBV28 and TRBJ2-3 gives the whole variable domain DVKVTQSSRYLVKRTGEKVFLECVQDMDHENMFWYRQDPGLGLRLIYFSYDVKMKEKGDIPEGYSVSREKKERFSLILESASTNQTSMYLCASSLAGDSTDTQYFGPGTRLTVL.

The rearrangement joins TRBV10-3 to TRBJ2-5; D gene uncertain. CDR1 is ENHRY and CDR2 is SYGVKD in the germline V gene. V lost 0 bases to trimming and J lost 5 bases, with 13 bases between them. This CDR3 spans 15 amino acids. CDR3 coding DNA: TGTGCCATCAGTGAGTCGACGGCGAGTTGGGAGACCCAGTACTTC. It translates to CAISESTASWETQYF.

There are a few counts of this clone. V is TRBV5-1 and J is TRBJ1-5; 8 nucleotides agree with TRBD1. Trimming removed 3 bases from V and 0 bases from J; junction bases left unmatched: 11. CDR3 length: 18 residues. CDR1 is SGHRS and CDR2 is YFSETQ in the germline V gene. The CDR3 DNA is TGCGCCAGCAGCTGCCGGGACAGGAGGGCCTATAGCAATCAGCCCCAGCATTTT. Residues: CASSCRDRRAYSNQPQHF.

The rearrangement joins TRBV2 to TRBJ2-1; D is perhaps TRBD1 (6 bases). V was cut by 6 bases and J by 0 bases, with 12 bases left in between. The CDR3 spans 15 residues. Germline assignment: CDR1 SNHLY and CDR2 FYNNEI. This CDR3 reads CASRSRGLSYNEQFF. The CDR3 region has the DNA TGTGCCAGCAGGTCCAGGGGTCTCTCCTACAATGAGCAGTTCTTC.

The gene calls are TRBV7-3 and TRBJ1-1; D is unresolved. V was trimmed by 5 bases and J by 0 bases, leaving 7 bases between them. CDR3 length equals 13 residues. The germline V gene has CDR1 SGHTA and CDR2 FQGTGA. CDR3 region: CASSQNMNTEAFF. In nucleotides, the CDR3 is TGTGCCAGCAGCCAGAACATGAACACTGAAGCTTTCTTT.

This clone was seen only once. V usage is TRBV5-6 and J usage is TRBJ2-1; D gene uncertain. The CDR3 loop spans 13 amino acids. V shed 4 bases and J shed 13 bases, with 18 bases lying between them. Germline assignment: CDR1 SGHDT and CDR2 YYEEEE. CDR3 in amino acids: CASSPEASHPQFF. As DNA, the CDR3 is TGTGCCAGCAGCCCCGAAGCTTCGCACCCCCAGTTCTTC.

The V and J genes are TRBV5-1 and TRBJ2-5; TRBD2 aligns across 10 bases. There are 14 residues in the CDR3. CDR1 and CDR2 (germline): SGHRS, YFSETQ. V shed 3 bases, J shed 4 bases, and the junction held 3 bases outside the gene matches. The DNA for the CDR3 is TGCGCCAGCAGCTCCGCTAGCGGGGGAGAGACCCAGTACTTC. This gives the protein CASSSASGGETQYF.

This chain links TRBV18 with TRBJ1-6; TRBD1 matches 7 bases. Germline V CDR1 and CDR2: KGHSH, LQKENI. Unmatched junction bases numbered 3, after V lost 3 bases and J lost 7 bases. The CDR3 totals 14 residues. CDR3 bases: TGTGCCAGCTCACCGGAGGGGGCGAATTCACCCCTCCACTTT. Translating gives CASSPEGANSPLHF.